This T cell receptor (beta chain) came from a study of blood T cell repertoires in COVID-19. Some clones are missing from TCRdb's copy, which holds only in-frame ones; the method was immunoSEQ multiplex PCR. The sample shows under 200,000 clones, approximately 90% of them seen only once. Germline assignment: CDR1 SGHTS and CDR2 YDEGEE. The CDR3 runs 14 residues. Unmatched junction bases numbered 7, after V lost 4 bases and J lost 8 bases. The sample taken for sequencing was peripheral blood. This clonotype was sampled from a man between 60 and 75 years old with acute or convalescent COVID-19. This chain joins TRBV5-8 and TRBJ1-1, with TRBD1 identical over 11 bases. CDR3: CASSTPRTGGEAFF. In DNA, the CDR3 is TGTGCCAGCAGCACTCCTCGGACAGGGGGCGAAGCTTTCTTT.